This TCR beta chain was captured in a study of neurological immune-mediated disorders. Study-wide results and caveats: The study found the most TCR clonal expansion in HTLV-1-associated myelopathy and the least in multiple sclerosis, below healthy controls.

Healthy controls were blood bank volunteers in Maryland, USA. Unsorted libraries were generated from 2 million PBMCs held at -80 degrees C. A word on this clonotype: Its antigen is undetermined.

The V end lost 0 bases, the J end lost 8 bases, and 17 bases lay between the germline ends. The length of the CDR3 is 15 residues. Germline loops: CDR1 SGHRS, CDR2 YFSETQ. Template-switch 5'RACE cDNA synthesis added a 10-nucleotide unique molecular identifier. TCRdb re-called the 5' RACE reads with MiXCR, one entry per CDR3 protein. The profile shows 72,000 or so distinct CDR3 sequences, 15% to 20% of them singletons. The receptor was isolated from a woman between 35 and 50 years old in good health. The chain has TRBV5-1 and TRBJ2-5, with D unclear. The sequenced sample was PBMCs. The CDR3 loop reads CASSLAPVGWDTQYF. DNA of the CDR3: TGCGCCAGCAGCTTGGCTCCAGTGGGCTGGGATACCCAGTACTTC.